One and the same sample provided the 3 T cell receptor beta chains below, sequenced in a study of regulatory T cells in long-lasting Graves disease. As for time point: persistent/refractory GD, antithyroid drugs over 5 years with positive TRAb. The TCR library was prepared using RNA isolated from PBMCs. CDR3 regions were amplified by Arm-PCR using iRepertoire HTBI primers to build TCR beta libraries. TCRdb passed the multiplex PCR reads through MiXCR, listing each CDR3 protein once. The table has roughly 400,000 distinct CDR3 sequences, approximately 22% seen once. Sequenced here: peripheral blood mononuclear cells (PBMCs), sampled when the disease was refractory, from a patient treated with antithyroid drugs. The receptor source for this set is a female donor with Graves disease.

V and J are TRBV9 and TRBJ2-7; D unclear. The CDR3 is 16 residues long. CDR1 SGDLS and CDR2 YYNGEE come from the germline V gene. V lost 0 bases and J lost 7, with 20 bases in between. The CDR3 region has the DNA TGTGCCAGCAGCGTAGCGTCTAGTTTCCCCTCTGGAGAGCAGTACTTC. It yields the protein CASSVASSFPSGEQYF.

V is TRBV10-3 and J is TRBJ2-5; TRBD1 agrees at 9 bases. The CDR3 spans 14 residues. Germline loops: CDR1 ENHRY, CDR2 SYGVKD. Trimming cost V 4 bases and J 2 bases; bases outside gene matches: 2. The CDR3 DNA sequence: TGTGCCATCAGTGGAGACAGGGGGCAAGAGACCCAGTACTTC. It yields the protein CAISGDRGQETQYF.

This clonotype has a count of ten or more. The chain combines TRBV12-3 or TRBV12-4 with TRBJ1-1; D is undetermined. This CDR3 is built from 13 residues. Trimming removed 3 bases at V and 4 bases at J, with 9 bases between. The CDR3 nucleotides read TGTGCCAGCAGTTTCGAGGGAGGCACTGAAGCTTTCTTT. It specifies CASSFEGGTEAFF.